The TCR beta chain under discussion was sequenced for a study of patients and donors after allogeneic stem cell transplantation. MiXCR, applied by TCRdb to the RT-PCR reads, yields one record per CDR3 protein. The data hold approximately 150,000 distinct CDR3 sequences, with 24% observed a single time. The CDR3 has 12 residues. The germline V gene encodes CDR1 MNHEY and CDR2 SVGEGT. V lost 4 bases and J 0 bases, leaving 4 bases between the germline ends. This clonotype was obtained from a human donor who was either an allogeneic HSCT recipient or a stem cell or donor lymphocyte infusion donor (not recorded which). It is not recorded whose cells these are; they may come from a transplant donor. V gene TRBV6-2 or TRBV6-3 combines with J gene TRBJ2-7; D gene unclear. Material for sequencing was blood, either unsorted or a sorted T cell fraction (not recorded which). Here the CDR3 reads CASSSGSYEQYF. CDR3 DNA sequence: TGTGCCAGCAGTTCCGGCTCCTACGAGCAGTACTTC.